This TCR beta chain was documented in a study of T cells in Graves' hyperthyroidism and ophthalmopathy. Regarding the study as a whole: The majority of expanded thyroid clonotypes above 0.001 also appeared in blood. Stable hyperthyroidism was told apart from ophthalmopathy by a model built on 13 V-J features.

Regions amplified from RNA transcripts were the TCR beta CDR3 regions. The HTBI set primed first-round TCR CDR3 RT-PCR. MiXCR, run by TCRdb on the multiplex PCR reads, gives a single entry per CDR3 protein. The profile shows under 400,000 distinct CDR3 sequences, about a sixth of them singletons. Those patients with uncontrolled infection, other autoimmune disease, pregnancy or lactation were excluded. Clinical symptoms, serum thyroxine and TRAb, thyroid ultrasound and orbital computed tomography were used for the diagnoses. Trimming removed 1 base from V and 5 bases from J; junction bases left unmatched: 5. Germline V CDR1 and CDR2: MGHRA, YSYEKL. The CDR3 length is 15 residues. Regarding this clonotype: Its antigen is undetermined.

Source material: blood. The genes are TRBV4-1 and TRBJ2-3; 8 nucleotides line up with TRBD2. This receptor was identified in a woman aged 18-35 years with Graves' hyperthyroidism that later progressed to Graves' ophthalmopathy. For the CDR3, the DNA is TGCGCCAGCAGCCAAGTCGGACTAGCCGGAGATACGCAGTATTTT. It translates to CASSQVGLAGDTQYF.